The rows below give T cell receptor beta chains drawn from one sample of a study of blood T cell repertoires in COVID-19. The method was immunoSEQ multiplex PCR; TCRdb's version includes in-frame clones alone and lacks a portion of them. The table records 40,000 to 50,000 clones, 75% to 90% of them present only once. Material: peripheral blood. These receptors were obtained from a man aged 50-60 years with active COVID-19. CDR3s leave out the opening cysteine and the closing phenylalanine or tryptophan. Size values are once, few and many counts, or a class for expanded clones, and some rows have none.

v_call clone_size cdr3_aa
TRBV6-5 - ASQGYLYNEQF
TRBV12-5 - ASGEREKADTQY
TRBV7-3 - ASSLRVAGIDTQY
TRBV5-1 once ASSLQRVWDEQY
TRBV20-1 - SAPVNYEQY
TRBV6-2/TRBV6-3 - ASSEERTSGFQETQY
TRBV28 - ASSLGAEYQETQY
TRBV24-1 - ATSDFSQGVDGYT
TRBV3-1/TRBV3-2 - ASSQVLQGARGYT
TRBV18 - ASSPNYRDQPQH
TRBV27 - ASSFLAGGVTNEQF
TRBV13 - ASSLGGGEKLF
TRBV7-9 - ASSPLLAPLH
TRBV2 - ASAGANQNQPQH
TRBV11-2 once ASSLFGEKLF
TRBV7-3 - ASSLSTSGRTNTGELF
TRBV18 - ASSPDRGSSPLH
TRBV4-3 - ASSQEVAGVGLGEQF
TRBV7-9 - ASNGGSYEQY
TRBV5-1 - ASSLGQGYNSPLH
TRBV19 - ASTLGGDYNEQF
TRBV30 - AWSWRGDNEQF
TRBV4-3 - ASSQSGGTEAF
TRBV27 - ASRQGSSYNSPLH
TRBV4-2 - ASSQDGTGGTYEQY
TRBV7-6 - ASSLAPSGGDNEQF
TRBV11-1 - ASSLMAGERETQY
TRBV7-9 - ASSLETFTDTQY
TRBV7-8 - ASSLGEVVEAF
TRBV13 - ASSWAGTGNTEAF
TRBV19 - ASSIVSGGSYEQY
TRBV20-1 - SAGGQGGMKNEQF
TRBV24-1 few ATSEGHSNQPQH
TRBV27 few ASSSATGLNQPQH
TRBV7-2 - ASSSLYQPQH